By frequency in the sample, the clone carrying this T cell receptor beta chain is medium-sized. The repertoire was sequenced with immunoSEQ multiplex PCR; TCRdb's copy has only in-frame clones and lacks some. The sample lists some 120,000 clones, 70% to 90% occurring once. This sample stems from a study of cytomegalovirus exposure and HLA in healthy donors. The V and J ends lost 6 bases and 5 bases, in that order; junction bases with no gene match: 7. CDR3 length: 14 amino acids. Germline V lookup: CDR1 MDHEN, CDR2 SYDVKM. This clonotype was obtained from a woman aged 18-29 years in good health and CMV-seronegative. Sequencing was performed on PBMCs. The chain combines TRBV28 with TRBJ2-7; TRBD2 aligns across 10 bases. This CDR3 is CASSPSSGSDEQYF. The DNA for the CDR3 is TGTGCCAGCAGCCCCTCTAGCGGGAGCGACGAGCAGTACTTC.